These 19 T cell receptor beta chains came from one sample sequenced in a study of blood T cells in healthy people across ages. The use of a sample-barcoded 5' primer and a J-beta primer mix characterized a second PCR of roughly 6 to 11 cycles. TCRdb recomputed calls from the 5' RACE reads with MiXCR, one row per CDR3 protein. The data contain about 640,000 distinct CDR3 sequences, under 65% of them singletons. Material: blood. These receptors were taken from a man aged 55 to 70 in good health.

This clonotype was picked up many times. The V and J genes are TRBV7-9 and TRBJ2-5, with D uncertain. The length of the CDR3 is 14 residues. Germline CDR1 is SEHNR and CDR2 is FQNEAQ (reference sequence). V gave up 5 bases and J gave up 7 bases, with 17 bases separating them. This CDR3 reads CASSAKLPHPTQYF. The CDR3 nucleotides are TGTGCCAGCAGCGCAAAACTCCCCCACCCGACCCAGTACTTC.

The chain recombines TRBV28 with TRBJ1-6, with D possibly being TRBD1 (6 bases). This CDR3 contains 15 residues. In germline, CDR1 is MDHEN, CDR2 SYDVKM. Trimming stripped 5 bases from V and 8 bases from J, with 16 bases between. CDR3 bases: TGTGCCAGCAGTGCAACCGGAACAGGGTATTCACCCCTCCACTTT. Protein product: CASSATGTGYSPLHF.

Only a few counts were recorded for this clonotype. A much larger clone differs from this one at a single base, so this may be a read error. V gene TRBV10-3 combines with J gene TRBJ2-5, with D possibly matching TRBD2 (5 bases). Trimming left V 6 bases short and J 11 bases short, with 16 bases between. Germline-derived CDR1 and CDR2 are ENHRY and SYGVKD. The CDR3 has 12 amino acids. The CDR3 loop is CAISGEYNEQYF. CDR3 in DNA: TGTGCCATCAGCGGGGAATACAATGAGCAGTACTTC.

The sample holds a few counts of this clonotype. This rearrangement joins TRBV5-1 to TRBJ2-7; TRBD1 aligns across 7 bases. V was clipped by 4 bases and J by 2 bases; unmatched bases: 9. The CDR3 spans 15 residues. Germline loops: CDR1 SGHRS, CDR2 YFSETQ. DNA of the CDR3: TGCGCCAGCAGCGCGACCGGGACAGAAGCCTACGAGCAGTACTTC. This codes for CASSATGTEAYEQYF.

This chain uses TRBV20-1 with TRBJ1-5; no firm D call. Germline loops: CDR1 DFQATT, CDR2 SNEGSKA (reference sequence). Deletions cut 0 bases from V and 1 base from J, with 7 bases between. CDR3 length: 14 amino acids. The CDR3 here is CSARDTGSNQPQHF. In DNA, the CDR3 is TGCAGTGCTAGAGATACGGGAAGCAATCAGCCCCAGCATTTT.

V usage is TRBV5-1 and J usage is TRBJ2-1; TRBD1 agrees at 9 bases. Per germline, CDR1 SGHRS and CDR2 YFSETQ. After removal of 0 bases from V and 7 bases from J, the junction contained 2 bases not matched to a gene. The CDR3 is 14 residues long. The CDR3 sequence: CASSLEGQGNEQFF. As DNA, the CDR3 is TGCGCCAGCAGCTTGGAAGGACAGGGGAATGAGCAGTTCTTC.

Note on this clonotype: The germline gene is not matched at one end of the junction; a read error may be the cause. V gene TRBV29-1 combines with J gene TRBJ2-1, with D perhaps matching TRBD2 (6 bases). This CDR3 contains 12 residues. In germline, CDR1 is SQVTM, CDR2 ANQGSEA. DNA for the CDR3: TGCAGCGAGGCGGGGTCCTACAATGAGCAGGTCTTC. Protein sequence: CSEAGSYNEQVF.

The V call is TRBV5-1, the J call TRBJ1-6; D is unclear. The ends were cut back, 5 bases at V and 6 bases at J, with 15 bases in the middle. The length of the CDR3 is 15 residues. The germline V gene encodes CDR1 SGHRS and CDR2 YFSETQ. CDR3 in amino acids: CASSATSGSNSPLHF. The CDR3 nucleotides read TGCGCCAGCAGTGCCACCTCGGGCAGTAATTCACCCCTCCACTTT.

Here the CDR3 reads CASRPTDRGEVGYTF. DNA for the CDR3: TGTGCCAGCAGACCGACCGACAGGGGAGAAGTGGGCTACACCTTC. The J gene is TRBJ1-2, the V gene TRBV11-2, with 8 bases fitting TRBD1. Germline loops: CDR1 SGHAT, CDR2 FQNNGV. There are 15 residues in the CDR3. V was pared by 6 bases and J by 8 bases, with 14 bases of the junction left unmatched.

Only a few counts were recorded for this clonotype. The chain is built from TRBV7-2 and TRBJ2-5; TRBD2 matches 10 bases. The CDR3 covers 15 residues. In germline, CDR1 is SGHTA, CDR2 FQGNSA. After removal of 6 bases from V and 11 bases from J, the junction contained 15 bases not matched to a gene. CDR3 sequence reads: CASSPSGGASSEQYF. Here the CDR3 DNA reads TGTGCCAGCAGTCCCAGCGGGGGGGCTTCGTCTGAGCAGTACTTC.

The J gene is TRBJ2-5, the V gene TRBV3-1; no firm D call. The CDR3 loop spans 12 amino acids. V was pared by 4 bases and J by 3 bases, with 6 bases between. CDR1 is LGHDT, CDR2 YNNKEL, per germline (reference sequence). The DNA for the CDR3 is TGTGCCAGCAGCCTCCTTAAAGAGACCCAGTACTTC. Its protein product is CASSLLKETQYF.

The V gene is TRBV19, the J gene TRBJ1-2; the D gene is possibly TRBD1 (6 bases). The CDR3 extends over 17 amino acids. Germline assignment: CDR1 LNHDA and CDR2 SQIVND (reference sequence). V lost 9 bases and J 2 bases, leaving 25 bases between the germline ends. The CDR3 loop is CASRRGGRSEANYGYTF. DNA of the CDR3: TGTGCCAGCAGAAGGGGGGGTAGAAGTGAGGCCAACTATGGCTACACCTTC. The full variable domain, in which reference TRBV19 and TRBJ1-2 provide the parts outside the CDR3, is DGGITQSPKYLFRKEGQNVTLSCEQNLNHDAMYWYRQDPGQGLRLIYYSQIVNDFQKGDIAEGYSVSREKKESFPLTVTSAQKNPTAFYLCASRRGGRSEANYGYTFGSGTRLTVV.

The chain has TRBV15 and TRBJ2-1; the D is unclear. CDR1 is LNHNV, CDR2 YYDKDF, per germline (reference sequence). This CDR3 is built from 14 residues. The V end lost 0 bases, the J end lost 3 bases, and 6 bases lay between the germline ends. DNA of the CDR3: TGTGCCACCAGCAGAGATCCCAGCTACAATGAGCAGTTCTTC. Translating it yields CATSRDPSYNEQFF.

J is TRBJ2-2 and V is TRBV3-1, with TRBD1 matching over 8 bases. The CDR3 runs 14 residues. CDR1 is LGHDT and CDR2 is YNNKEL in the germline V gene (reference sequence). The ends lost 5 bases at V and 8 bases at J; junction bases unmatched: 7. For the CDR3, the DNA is TGTGCCAGCAGCACAAGCAGGGGGCTAGGGGAGCTGTTTTTT. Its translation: CASSTSRGLGELFF.

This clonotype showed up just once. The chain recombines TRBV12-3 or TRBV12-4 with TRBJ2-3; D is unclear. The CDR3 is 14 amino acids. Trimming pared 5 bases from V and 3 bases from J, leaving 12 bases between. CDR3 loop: CASSPPLGTDTQYF. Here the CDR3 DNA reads TGTGCCAGCAGTCCCCCCTTGGGTACAGATACGCAGTATTTT.

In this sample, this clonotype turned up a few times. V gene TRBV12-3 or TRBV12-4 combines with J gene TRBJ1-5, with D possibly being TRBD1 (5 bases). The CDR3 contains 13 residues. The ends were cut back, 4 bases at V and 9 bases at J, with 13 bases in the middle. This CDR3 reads CASSYEGLRPQHF. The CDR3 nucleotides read TGTGCCAGCAGTTACGAGGGACTGAGGCCCCAGCATTTT.

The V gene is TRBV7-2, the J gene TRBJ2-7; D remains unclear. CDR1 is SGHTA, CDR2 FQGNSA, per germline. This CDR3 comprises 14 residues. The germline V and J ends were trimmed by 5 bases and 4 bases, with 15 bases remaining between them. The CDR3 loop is CASSQVASVYEQYF. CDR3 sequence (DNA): TGTGCCAGCAGCCAGGTTGCTTCGGTATACGAGCAGTACTTC.

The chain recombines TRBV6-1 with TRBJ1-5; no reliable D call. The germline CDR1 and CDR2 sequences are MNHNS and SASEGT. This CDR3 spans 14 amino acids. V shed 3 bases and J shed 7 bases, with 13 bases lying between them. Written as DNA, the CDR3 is TGTGCCAGCAGTGAGAACCCCGCGCGGCAGCCCCAGCATTTT. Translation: CASSENPARQPQHF.

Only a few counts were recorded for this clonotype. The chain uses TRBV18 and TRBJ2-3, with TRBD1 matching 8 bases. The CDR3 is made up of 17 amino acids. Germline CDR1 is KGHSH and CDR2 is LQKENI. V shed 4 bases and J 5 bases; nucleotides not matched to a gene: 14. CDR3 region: CASSLQSHGQGVDTQYF. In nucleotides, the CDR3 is TGTGCCAGCTCACTGCAATCACATGGACAGGGTGTAGATACGCAGTATTTT.